The 10 T cell receptor beta chains in this list originate from one sample, sequenced in a study of blood T cell repertoires in COVID-19. Method: immunoSEQ multiplex PCR; TCRdb's copy keeps in-frame clones and lacks some. This table holds 90,000 to 130,000 clones, more than 75% found once. The sample consisted of peripheral blood. Source of these receptors: a woman in her forties or fifties with acute or convalescent COVID-19.

The rearrangement joins TRBV5-1 to TRBJ2-1, with 11 bases aligning to TRBD1. V lost 6 bases and J lost 12; bases outside the gene matches: 17. This CDR3 region has 16 residues. CDR1 is SGHRS, CDR2 YFSETQ, per germline. CDR3 nucleotides: TGCGCCAGCACCCCACACCGGGACAGGGGGGGGATGCGGCAGTTCTTC. Translation: CASTPHRDRGGMRQFF.

CDR3 bases: TGTGCCAGTAGTAGACAGGGGGCGTCGAACACCGGGGAGCTGTTTTTT. It encodes CASSRQGASNTGELFF. The chain employs TRBV19 and TRBJ2-2; 10 nucleotides match TRBD1. The CDR3 length is 16 residues. Germline trimming cut 4 bases from V and 0 bases from J; bases unmatched to any gene: 2. Germline assignment: CDR1 LNHDA and CDR2 SQIVND (reference sequence).

In this sample, this clone turned up a few times. The gene calls are TRBV9 and TRBJ2-2; 8 positions match TRBD1. Unmatched junction bases numbered 5, after V lost 6 bases and J lost 4 bases. Germline V gene data show CDR1 as SGDLS and CDR2 as YYNGEE. The CDR3 totals 14 residues. CDR3 protein: CASNPQGGTGELFF. The CDR3 DNA reads TGTGCCAGCAACCCACAGGGGGGCACCGGGGAGCTGTTTTTT.

The gene calls are TRBV18 and TRBJ1-6; TRBD1 matches 10 bases. In germline, CDR1 is KGHSH, CDR2 LQKENI. This CDR3 region has 15 residues. Unmatched junction bases numbered 9, after V lost 3 bases and J lost 13 bases. Here the CDR3 DNA reads TGTGCCAGCTCACCCGGGACAGGGGTTTTGGGGCCCCTCCACTTT. Protein product: CASSPGTGVLGPLHF.

This chain links TRBV19 with TRBJ2-3; TRBD2 might be the D (6 bases). The germline CDR1 and CDR2 sequences are LNHDA and SQIVND (reference sequence). This CDR3 region has 13 residues. The V end lost 5 bases, the J end lost 7 bases, and 13 bases lay between the germline ends. CDR3 protein: CASSPSATNTQYF. CDR3 DNA sequence: TGTGCCAGTAGTCCTAGCGCTACTAATACGCAGTATTTT.

This chain links TRBV5-4 with TRBJ2-5; the D is unclear. Trimming pared 0 bases from V and 5 bases from J, leaving 11 bases between. This CDR3 spans 14 amino acids. In germline, CDR1 is SGHNT, CDR2 YYREEE (reference sequence). This CDR3 is CASSLGQAAETQYF. The CDR3 DNA is TGTGCCAGCAGCTTGGGGCAGGCCGCGGAGACCCAGTACTTC.

The chain couples TRBV29-1 to TRBJ1-2; no clear D gene. This CDR3 has 11 residues. Looked up from germline, CDR1 is SQVTM and CDR2 is ANQGSEA. Trimming removed 3 bases from V and 5 bases from J, with 7 bases in between. CDR3 DNA: TGCAGCGTTGAGGTCGGGTATGGCTACACCTTC. Its translation is CSVEVGYGYTF.

This rearrangement joins TRBV3-1 (or the pseudogene TRBV3-2) to TRBJ1-1; D gene unclear. The V gene lost 2 bases and the J gene lost 7 bases, with 14 bases spanning the gap. The CDR3 runs to 14 residues. From germline, CDR1 is LGHDT and CDR2 YNNKEL (reference sequence). The CDR3: CASSQSLGSGEAFF. Here the CDR3 DNA reads TGTGCCAGCAGCCAATCTCTTGGATCGGGTGAAGCTTTCTTT.

This clone was observed a few times. The chain links TRBV7-9 to TRBJ2-1, with 10 positions matching TRBD1. Germline CDR1 reads SEHNR; CDR2 reads FQNEAQ (reference sequence). V was pared by 5 bases and J by 4 bases, with 11 bases of the junction left unmatched. The CDR3 is made up of 17 amino acids. Written as DNA, the CDR3 is TGTGCCAGCAGCCGTATCGTAGGGGGACAGGGGTACAATGAGCAGTTCTTC. Amino acid sequence: CASSRIVGGQGYNEQFF.

DNA of the CDR3: TGTGCCAGCAGCTTACTAGCGGGAGTGGGGGAGACCCAGTACTTC. Amino acids: CASSLLAGVGETQYF. The chain employs TRBV7-9 and TRBJ2-5, with 10 bases aligning to TRBD2. Trimming at V came to 2 bases and at J to 5 bases, leaving 5 bases not matched to a gene. Germline V gene lookup returns CDR1 SEHNR and CDR2 FQNEAQ (reference sequence). This CDR3 has 15 residues.